This T cell receptor (beta chain) was sequenced in a study of blood T cell repertoires in COVID-19. Study details: The cDNA or gDNA used as material had been derived from T cells, B-cell-depleted T cells, or PBMCs.

Assay: immunoSEQ multiplex PCR; the TCRdb copy retains only in-frame clones and omits some. The table lists under 300,000 clones, 88% of them singletons. The sequence was collected from a woman aged 40-49 years who had recovered from COVID-19. The sample was peripheral blood.

The DNA of the CDR3 is TGTGCCACCAGTGATCCTGGTCGAGGGGAGCAGTACTTC. Its translation: CATSDPGRGEQYF. The genes are TRBV24-1 and TRBJ2-7, with D possibly TRBD2 on 5 matching bases. This CDR3 is 13 amino acids long. The V gene's germline CDR1 is KGHDR and CDR2 SFDVKD. V lost 3 bases to trimming and J lost 7 bases, with 12 bases between them.